The 30 T cell receptor beta chains listed next were all sequenced from one sample in a study of beta chain features in type 1 diabetes. Study-level findings and limits: In every one of the four CD4+ subsets, TCRB CDR3s were moderately but significantly shorter in Type 1 diabetes patients.

All of the isolated RNA was reverse transcribed, so expressed TCRB transcripts were sequenced. Only in-frame clones appear in the TCRdb table, and some are missing; sequencing was by immunoSEQ multiplex PCR. The table lists more than 300,000 clones, 8.5% to 10% of them singletons. The antigens these receptors bind are not known. The sequencing input was central memory CD4+ T cells from blood. The receptors shown here come from a man aged 30 to 39 with type 1 diabetes.

The chain has TRBV28 and TRBJ1-1; TRBD1 matches at 7 bases. After removal of 5 bases from V and 1 base from J, the junction contained 4 bases not matched to a gene. CDR1 and CDR2 (germline): MDHEN, SYDVKM. This CDR3 spans 14 amino acids. The CDR3 DNA reads as TGTGCCAGCAGTGAGGGGACAGCGAACACTGAAGCTTTCTTT. Translated, it gives CASSEGTANTEAFF.

The chain combines TRBV7-2 with TRBJ2-5, with no clear D. Germline CDR1 SGHTA, CDR2 FQGNSA. Trimming stripped 0 bases from V and 5 bases from J, with 7 bases between. The CDR3 length is 13 residues. CDR3 bases: TGTGCCAGCAGCTTAGCGCAGCATGAGACCCAGTACTTC. Amino acids: CASSLAQHETQYF.

This chain joins TRBV18 and TRBJ2-7; TRBD1 matches 8 bases. The CDR3 runs 15 residues. Per the germline V gene, CDR1 is KGHSH and CDR2 is LQKENI. J was trimmed by 6 bases and V by 5 bases; bases with no gene match: 12. The CDR3 is CASSENPGGSGEQYF. CDR3 sequence (DNA): TGTGCCAGCTCAGAAAATCCAGGGGGCTCGGGCGAGCAGTACTTC. Supplemented by reference TRBV18 and TRBJ2-7, the full variable domain reads NAGVMQNPRHLVRRRGQEARLRCSPMKGHSHVYWYRQLPEEGLKFMVYLQKENIIDESGMPKERFSAEFPKEGPSILRIQQVVRGDSAAYFCASSENPGGSGEQYFGPGTRLTVT.

A few counts support this clone. The rearrangement links TRBV5-1 to TRBJ2-7; TRBD2 is a possible D gene (5 bases). The CDR3 has 15 residues. Trimming cost V 0 bases and J 0 bases, with 10 bases left between them. Germline-derived CDR1 and CDR2 are SGHRS and YFSETQ. As DNA, the CDR3 is TGCGCCAGCAGCTTGGAGGTAGGGAGCTCCTACGAGCAGTACTTC. Amino acids: CASSLEVGSSYEQYF.

The CDR3 bases are TGCGCCAGCAGCCAGGGGGCTGGTTTGGCCGAGCAGTACTTC. Residues: CASSQGAGLAEQYF. The chain is built from TRBV4-1 and TRBJ2-7, with D perhaps TRBD1 (6 bases). V shed 3 bases and J shed 6 bases, with 15 bases lying between them. The CDR3 runs 14 residues. Germline CDR1 MGHRA, CDR2 YSYEKL.

This clone was detected once. This CDR3 is also generated by other DNA sequences in the sample. The rearrangement links TRBV9 to TRBJ1-2; D not resolved. Germline-derived CDR1 and CDR2 are SGDLS and YYNGEE. The CDR3 is made up of 14 amino acids. V was cut by 0 bases and J by 2 bases, with 8 bases left in between. CDR3 nucleotide sequence: TGTGCCAGCAGCGTAGAAGCGGGGAACTATGGCTACACCTTC. It yields the protein CASSVEAGNYGYTF.

This clone was counted only a few times. J is TRBJ1-1 and V is TRBV4-2; D is perhaps TRBD1 (6 bases). The V gene's germline CDR1 is LGHNA and CDR2 YNFKEQ. This CDR3 region has 15 residues. Deletions cut 3 bases from V and 2 bases from J, with 13 bases between. The CDR3, as DNA: TGTGCCAGCAGCCAGGAGGGGGAAGGAAACACTGAAGCTTTCTTT. It yields the protein CASSQEGEGNTEAFF.

The CDR3 region is CASSSKSSSLTGGDEQYF. DNA of the CDR3: TGCGCCAGCAGCTCGAAATCCTCCTCCCTAACGGGAGGGGACGAGCAGTACTTC. This chain links TRBV5-1 with TRBJ2-7; 8 bases line up with TRBD2. CDR1 and CDR2 from the germline V gene are SGHRS and YFSETQ. CDR3 length equals 18 residues. J was trimmed by 5 bases and V by 3 bases; bases with no gene match: 19.

The chain recombines TRBV28 with TRBJ2-1; a weak D match, TRBD2 (6 bases). Trimming took off 9 bases at V and 7 bases at J, with 16 bases between the two ends. Germline CDR1 is MDHEN and CDR2 is SYDVKM. This CDR3 contains 13 residues. CDR3 amino acids: CASRLGGRNEQFF. CDR3 bases: TGTGCCAGTAGATTGGGGGGTAGAAATGAGCAGTTCTTC.

This clone was counted a few times. The chain employs TRBV5-1 and TRBJ2-3, with a weak D call TRBD1 (6 bases). From germline, CDR1 is SGHRS and CDR2 YFSETQ. Deletions cut 4 bases from V and 0 bases from J, with 12 bases between. There are 15 residues in the CDR3. CDR3 DNA: TGCGCCAGCAGCCAGTCGGGACAAAGCACAGATACGCAGTATTTT. Amino acids: CASSQSGQSTDTQYF.

Ten or more counts support this clone. V usage is TRBV28 and J usage is TRBJ2-7, with TRBD1 matching 7 bases. Germline CDR1 reads MDHEN; CDR2 reads SYDVKM. V lost 7 bases to trimming and J lost 3 bases; unmatched junction nucleotides: 12. This CDR3 spans 15 amino acids. This CDR3 reads CASTQPGQKSYEQYF. CDR3 nucleotides: TGTGCCAGCACCCAGCCGGGACAGAAAAGCTACGAGCAGTACTTC.

Concerning this clone itself: This sample also contains other DNA sequences that code for the same CDR3. This chain joins TRBV7-9 and TRBJ1-5; a weak D match, TRBD1 (5 bases). V lost 6 bases and J lost 6, with 12 bases in between. The CDR3 contains 13 residues. CDR1 is SEHNR and CDR2 is FQNEAQ in the germline V gene (reference sequence). This CDR3 reads CASSPQGGQPQHF. The CDR3 DNA sequence: TGTGCCAGCAGTCCCCAGGGCGGTCAGCCCCAGCATTTT.

This clone was recorded at least ten times. The chain has TRBV2 and TRBJ2-4; 10 bases are shared with TRBD2. Germline CDR1 is SNHLY and CDR2 is FYNNEI. The CDR3 runs to 15 residues. Trimming removed 7 bases from V and 8 bases from J; junction bases left unmatched: 11. This CDR3 is CASKGASGSRDIQYF. The CDR3 region has the DNA TGTGCCAGCAAGGGGGCTAGCGGGAGCAGGGACATTCAGTACTTC. Filled out from reference TRBV2 and TRBJ2-4, the complete variable domain reads EPEVTQTPSHQVTQMGQEVILRCVPISNHLYFYWYRQILGQKVEFLVSFYNNEISEKSEIFDDQFSVERPDGSNFTLKIRSTKLEDSAMYFCASKGASGSRDIQYFGAGTRLSVL.

The V and J genes are TRBV19 and TRBJ1-1; D is undetermined. The CDR3 spans 17 residues. The germline V gene encodes CDR1 LNHDA and CDR2 SQIVND (reference sequence). The V and J ends lost 6 bases and 4 bases respectively, with 24 bases between them. This CDR3 is CASSLTGGGHSGTEAFF. The DNA for the CDR3 is TGTGCCAGTAGCCTAACCGGTGGAGGTCACAGCGGCACTGAAGCTTTCTTT.

A few counts support this clone. V and J are TRBV11-3 and TRBJ1-1; TRBD1 might be the D (5 bases). Trimming removed 5 bases at V and 4 bases at J, with 11 bases between. CDR1 and CDR2 from the germline V gene are SGHNT and YENEEA. The CDR3 has 13 amino acids. The CDR3 bases are TGTGCCAGCAGCCGGGGGGAGGGCACTGAAGCTTTCTTT. It yields the protein CASSRGEGTEAFF.

This clone has just a few counts. The chain has TRBV5-5 and TRBJ2-7, with 7 nucleotides matching TRBD1. V shed 2 bases, J shed 2 bases, and the junction held 4 bases outside the gene matches. Germline assignment: CDR1 SGHKS and CDR2 YYEKEE (reference sequence). The CDR3 is made up of 14 amino acids. CDR3 residues: CASSLSQGPYEQYF. In nucleotides, the CDR3 is TGTGCCAGCAGCTTATCACAGGGGCCCTACGAGCAGTACTTC.

This clone occurred a few times. This chain connects TRBV2 to TRBJ2-1; 7 nucleotides match TRBD2. V lost 7 bases, J lost 0 bases, and 12 bases stayed unmatched. Germline CDR1 is SNHLY and CDR2 is FYNNEI. CDR3 length: 17 residues. This chain's CDR3 is CASTRDLAASSYNEQFF. CDR3 bases: TGTGCCAGCACCAGGGATCTAGCGGCGAGCTCCTACAATGAGCAGTTCTTC.

This clone was recorded many times. The chain recombines TRBV10-3 with TRBJ1-2; 7 positions match TRBD1. The CDR3 runs to 16 residues. J gave up 5 bases and V 0 bases, and 9 bases lay outside the gene matches. CDR1 and CDR2 from the germline V gene are ENHRY and SYGVKD. The DNA for the CDR3 is TGTGCCATCAGTGAGTCCAGACAGGGAGGAGAGTATGGCTACACCTTC. Its translation is CAISESRQGGEYGYTF.

This clone occurred many times. The J gene is TRBJ1-2, the V gene TRBV15; no clear D. CDR1 and CDR2 from the germline V gene are LNHNV and YYDKDF (reference sequence). The CDR3 is 14 residues long. Trimming removed 1 base at V and 4 bases at J, with 10 bases between. CDR3 in amino acids: CATSRGSRPYGYTF. In DNA form, the CDR3 reads TGTGCCACCAGCAGAGGCTCCCGCCCCTATGGCTACACCTTC. The whole variable domain, remainder taken from reference TRBV15 and TRBJ1-2, is DAMVIQNPRYQVTQFGKPVTLSCSQTLNHNVMYWYQQKSSQAPKLLFHYYDKDFNNEADTPDNFQSRRPNTSFCFLDIRSPGLGDTAMYLCATSRGSRPYGYTFGSGTRLTVV.

This clone was counted between two and nine times. The DNA is left out, because the CDR3 cannot be placed on it with certainty; the CDR3 is given as TCRdb lists it. The rearrangement links TRBV10-2 to TRBJ2-2; the DNA was not used to check the table's D call, TRBD2. Germline CDR1 reads WSHSY; CDR2 reads SAAADI. The CDR3 totals 14 residues, both ends included. CDR3 sequence: CASILAGAAGELFF.

This clone appeared a few times. The chain couples TRBV5-6 to TRBJ1-2; tentatively, D is TRBD1 (5 bases). There are 14 residues in the CDR3. V lost 4 bases and J lost 4, with 14 bases in between. Germline values: CDR1 SGHDT, CDR2 YYEEEE. The CDR3 nucleotides read TGTGCCAGCAGCCTGGGACGGCAGGTCTATGGCTACACCTTC. This gives the protein CASSLGRQVYGYTF.

This clone has only a few counts. The chain combines TRBV4-3 with TRBJ2-3, with no clear D. The CDR3 loop spans 13 amino acids. Germline CDR1 is LGHNA and CDR2 is YSLEER. The V end was cut by 2 bases, the J end by 5 bases, with 8 bases between. CDR3 in amino acids: CASSQWVGDTQYF. CDR3 sequence (DNA): TGCGCCAGCAGCCAATGGGTCGGAGATACGCAGTATTTT.

This clone has just a few counts. J is TRBJ2-7 and V is TRBV4-1; TRBD2 is a possible D gene (5 bases). The CDR3 sequence is 14 residues long. Germline-derived CDR1 and CDR2 are MGHRA and YSYEKL. Trimming took off 0 bases at V and 3 bases at J, with 9 bases between the two ends. Written as DNA, the CDR3 is TGCGCCAGCAGCCAAGATCGTGGACTCTACGAGCAGTACTTC. Translating it yields CASSQDRGLYEQYF.

This clone was observed a handful of times. The rearrangement links TRBV6-5 to TRBJ2-1; 11 nucleotides agree with TRBD1. V dropped 2 bases and J dropped 4; count of bases not matched to a gene: 1. Looked up from germline, CDR1 is MNHEY and CDR2 is SVGAGI. The CDR3 contains 15 residues. CDR3: CASSYGTGGYNEQFF. CDR3 coding DNA: TGTGCCAGCAGTTACGGGACAGGGGGGTACAATGAGCAGTTCTTC.

The V gene is TRBV28, the J gene TRBJ2-7, with 13 bases identical to TRBD2. Per germline, CDR1 MDHEN and CDR2 SYDVKM. The CDR3 has 15 residues. The J segment lost 10 bases and the V segment lost 2 bases, leaving 8 bases of the junction unmatched. The CDR3 DNA sequence: TGTGCCAGCAGTTTAAGGACTAGCGGGAGATTGGAACAGTACTTC. Amino acid sequence: CASSLRTSGRLEQYF.

This clone was observed a few times. The chain carries TRBV11-2 and TRBJ2-7; no definite D call. Trimming shortened V by 5 bases and J by 6 bases, and 11 bases separated the two germline ends. The length of the CDR3 is 12 residues. Per the germline V gene, CDR1 is SGHAT and CDR2 is FQNNGV. As DNA, the CDR3 is TGTGCCAGCAGCGAAGTCGTGGGCGAGCAGTACTTC. The encoded protein is CASSEVVGEQYF.

The V call is TRBV28, the J call TRBJ1-1; D remains ambiguous. The CDR3 spans 18 residues. The germline V and J ends were trimmed by 0 bases and 11 bases, with 28 bases remaining between them. Germline V CDR1 and CDR2: MDHEN, SYDVKM. CDR3 protein: CASSLWVLTLPNTLNAFF. The CDR3 DNA is TGTGCCAGCAGTTTATGGGTTTTAACCCTCCCGAATACACTGAACGCTTTCTTT.

The chain links TRBV11-3 to TRBJ1-1; D gene uncertain. The CDR3 has 12 residues. CDR1 is SGHNT and CDR2 is YENEEA in the germline V gene. Deletions cut 5 bases from V and 4 bases from J, with 8 bases between. In DNA, the CDR3 is TGTGCCAGCAGCCCCATGAGCACTGAAGCTTTCTTT. Protein sequence: CASSPMSTEAFF.

This clone was seen repeatedly, ten times or more. Here the CDR3 DNA reads TGTGCCAGCAGCTCTTTGGGCAATGAGCAGTTCTTC. Translated: CASSSLGNEQFF. The chain carries TRBV5-4 and TRBJ2-1, with D hard to call. This CDR3 region has 12 residues. Trimming stripped 3 bases from V and 6 bases from J, with 7 bases between. From germline, CDR1 is SGHNT and CDR2 YYREEE (reference sequence). Combining the CDR3 with reference TRBV5-4 and TRBJ2-1 gives the whole variable domain ETGVTQSPTHLIKTRGQQVTLRCSSQSGHNTVSWYQQALGQGPQFIFQYYREEENGRGNFPPRFSGLQFPNYSSELNVNALELDDSALYLCASSSLGNEQFFGPGTRLTVL.

This clone has at least ten counts. The chain recombines TRBV5-5 with TRBJ2-5, with D tentatively TRBD2 (6 bases). Trimming left V 6 bases short and J 2 bases short, with 14 bases between. The CDR3 spans 14 residues. Germline V gene lookup returns CDR1 SGHKS and CDR2 YYEKEE (reference sequence). The CDR3 bases are TGTGCCAGCATCCCCGGAGGGGTTCAAGAGACCCAGTACTTC. Translated, it gives CASIPGGVQETQYF.